This T cell receptor (beta chain) was documented in a study of blood T cell repertoires in COVID-19. Overall study: PBMCs, B-cell-depleted T cells, or T cells were the source of the cDNA or gDNA that made up the material.

Some clones are missing from TCRdb's copy, which holds only in-frame ones; the method was immunoSEQ multiplex PCR. Of around 450,000 clones in the sample, nearly 90% are singletons; the top ten hold roughly 1.9%. Recruits, aged about 18 to 90 years, lived in approximately 26 US areas. CDR1 and CDR2 from the germline V gene are MNHEY and SVGEGT. V was shortened by 0 bases and J by 4 bases, with 12 bases between the two germline ends. This CDR3 comprises 15 residues. The chain has TRBV6-2 or TRBV6-3 and TRBJ1-2; tentatively, D is TRBD1 (6 bases). Sequenced material: PBMCs or T cells enriched from blood (not recorded which). This receptor was obtained from a woman between 18 and 29 years old with acute COVID-19. The CDR3 protein is CASSYSSGAGYGYTF. CDR3 nucleotides: TGTGCCAGCAGTTACTCGTCAGGGGCGGGCTATGGCTACACCTTC.